What follows is one TCR beta chain and its context. Its antigen is still unknown. Base qualities are not at hand, and no much larger clone is one base apart. These data belong to a study of radiation and T cells in renal cell carcinoma (dated by TCRdb to about 2020). Context from the whole study: Samples came from a clinical trial, in which primary renal cell carcinomas received 15 Gy stereotactic body radiation therapy followed by nephrectomy 4 weeks later. In total, 50 to 55 samples underwent TCR beta sequencing: roughly 26 tumors plus 27 peripheral blood samples. In the approximately 49 samples combined, fewer than 5 million unique CDR3 nucleotide sequences were found, encoding about 2,700,000 unique CDR3 amino acid sequences. Results and caveats for the whole study, not just this receptor: Changes in the blood repertoire were not tracked past 4 weeks after treatment. Because pretreatment tumor biopsies were not available, the baseline intratumoral presence of clonotypes could not be determined. Effects of radiation dose or scheduling on the TCR repertoire could not be addressed with the single-armed trial design. Top tumor clonotypes rose in blood from baseline to 2 weeks post-radiation, then contracted by 4 weeks, suggesting transient expansion of tumor-resident clones.

The time point label, read with the paper, signifies: blood 2 weeks post-SBRT. Reading the label with the study, this specimen's treatment or condition is: 15 Gy SBRT to primary tumor, nephrectomy 4 weeks later. To follow tumor-enriched clonotypes, serial peripheral blood was collected from radiation-treated patients at baseline and at 2 weeks and 4 weeks after SBRT. All patients had renal cell carcinoma with clear cell pathology. Genomic DNA for TCR sequencing was prepared using the QIAamp DNA Blood Mini Kit (Qiagen). The analyses included only samples that passed all quality control checks. CDR1 SGHAT and CDR2 FQNNGV are derived from the germline V gene. The CDR3 holds 14 amino acids from the cysteine to the phenylalanine. Only the CDR3 DNA stays, 42 bases, in frame from base 1. At the junction V is shortened by 5 bases and J by 9 bases, with 19 bases in between. TCR beta libraries were generated from genomic DNA with the immunoSEQ kit, following the manufacturer's recommendations. Library preparation used a first multiplex PCR with proprietary primers, then a second PCR adding unique barcodes, with bead cleanups after each round. A kit-provided positive control reaction and a negative control reaction were included in every sample batch. The final libraries underwent checking on an Agilent 4200 TapeStation D1000 ScreenTape, volumetric pooling, and quantification by qPCR. An Illumina NextSeq500 fitted with a MidOutput 150-cycle cartridge performed the sequencing, running 156 Read1 cycles and 15 Index1 cycles with the kit's custom primers. The pooled library was loaded at 0.9 to 1 pM with a roughly 20% PhiX control spike-in. Per the authors' processing: The vendor-processed data were analyzed in R, and a clonotype was defined as all T cells that share the same CDR3 nucleotide sequence. In the clone abundance analyses, frequencies in each sample were normalized to that sample's 10,000 most abundant clones. Public T cell clones, which averaged fewer than five per sample, were removed prior to analysis. Tumor-enriched clonotypes and baseline blood-enriched clonotypes were defined as those with an abundance difference of at least 32-fold between compartments. Clonotypes expanded or contracted between blood time points were identified with a beta-binomial differential abundance model. Tumor-blood repertoire similarity was measured with the Baroni-Urbani and Buser coefficient, and group comparisons used two-tailed Wilcoxon tests in R. TCRdb took over this immuneACCESS table, retaining in-frame rearrangements with V and J assigned. Such tables are incomplete; in checked studies, under half of the missing clones stem from an unresolved V gene, and the remainder is unexplained. That table gives V, J and clone size, and the DNA gave D and trimming. This sample lists about 130,000 clones; around 81% were detected once. Roughly 5% of the sample is in the top ten clones.

The material sequenced was blood, taken from a patient whose treatment included radiotherapy and nephrectomy. The chain is encoded by TRBV11-2 joined to TRBJ1-2, with a tentative D gene TRBD1 over 6 matching bases. The receptor's source is a man aged 45 to 65 with renal cell carcinoma. CDR3 sequence: CASSDRAGEKSYTF. The bases read TGTGCCAGCAGCGATCGGGCAGGGGAAAAGAGCTACACCTTC.